One and the same sample provided the 2 T cell receptor beta chains below, sequenced in a study of spatial heterogeneity in lung cancer (dated by TCRdb to between 2019 and 2020). Library preparation used 5' RACE. The listed sequencing device is NextSeq 500. The public sequencing data were trimmed at Q25 with fastp and processed into clonotypes with MiXCR by TCRdb, which kept only in-frame beta chains. Rows are combined by CDR3 protein, so each entry shows the most common genes and DNA. This sample holds tens of thousands of distinct CDR3 sequences; about 10% were observed only once. The ten largest clones represent roughly 32% of the sample. What this sample's time point label stands for: blood at routine non-recurrence follow-up after resection. The source material was PBMCs, sampled at follow-up. These receptors all stem from a male donor with early-stage non-small cell lung cancer.

A few counts support this clonotype. This sequence joins TRBV12-3 or TRBV12-4 and TRBJ1-4; D unclear. V lost 1 base and J lost 5, with 8 bases in between. The CDR3 is 14 residues long. The CDR3 DNA reads TGTGCCAGCAGTTTAGGAGGTGCCAATGAAAAACTGTTTTTT. Encoded protein: CASSLGGANEKLFF.

This chain connects TRBV20-1 to TRBJ2-7; D is ambiguous. This CDR3 is built from 13 residues. The ends were cut back, 6 bases at V and 6 bases at J, with 18 bases in the middle. Germline CDR1 is DFQATT and CDR2 is SNEGSKA (reference sequence). The CDR3 loop is CSANLPGSREQYF. Written as DNA, the CDR3 is TGCAGTGCGAACCTACCTGGCTCTCGCGAGCAGTACTTC.